This record covers a single TCR beta chain. This CDR3 contains 15 residues. The trim removed 4 bases at V and 0 bases at J, leaving 3 bases unmatched. Germline V gene lookup returns CDR1 ENHRY and CDR2 SYGVKD. This record comes from a study of T cell changes during pregnancy in multiple sclerosis. The assay was immunoSEQ multiplex PCR, and TCRdb's table has in-frame clones only and misses some. The repertoire holds approximately 99,000 clones, with less than 95% as singletons. The sequence was collected from a female donor in good health, enrolled as a control in a pregnancy study. Material: peripheral blood, obtained in the second trimester of pregnancy. The chain carries TRBV10-3 and TRBJ2-1; 7 bases map to TRBD1. Written as DNA, the CDR3 is TGTGCCATCAGTGCCGACAGGGCCTCCTACAATGAGCAGTTCTTC. Encoded protein: CAISADRASYNEQFF.